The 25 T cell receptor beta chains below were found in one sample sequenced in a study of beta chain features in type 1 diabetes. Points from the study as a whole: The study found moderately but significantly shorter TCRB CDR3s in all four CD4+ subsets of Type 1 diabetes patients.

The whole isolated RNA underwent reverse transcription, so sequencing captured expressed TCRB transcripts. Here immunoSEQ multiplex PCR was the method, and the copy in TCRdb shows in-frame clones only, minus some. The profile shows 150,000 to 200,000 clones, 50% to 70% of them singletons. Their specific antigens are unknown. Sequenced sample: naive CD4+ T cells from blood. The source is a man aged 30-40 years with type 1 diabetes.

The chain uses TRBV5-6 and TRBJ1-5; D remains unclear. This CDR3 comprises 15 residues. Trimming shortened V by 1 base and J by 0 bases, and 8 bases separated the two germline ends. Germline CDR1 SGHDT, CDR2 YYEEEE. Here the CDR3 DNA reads TGTGCCAGCAGCTTGACGGCGGGTAGCAATCAGCCCCAGCATTTT. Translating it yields CASSLTAGSNQPQHF.

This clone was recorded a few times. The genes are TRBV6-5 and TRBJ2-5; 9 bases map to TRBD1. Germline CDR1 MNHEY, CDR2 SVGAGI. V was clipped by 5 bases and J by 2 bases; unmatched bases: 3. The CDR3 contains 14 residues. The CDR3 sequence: CASSTGTGQETQYF. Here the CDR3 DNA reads TGTGCCAGCAGTACAGGGACAGGGCAAGAGACCCAGTACTTC.

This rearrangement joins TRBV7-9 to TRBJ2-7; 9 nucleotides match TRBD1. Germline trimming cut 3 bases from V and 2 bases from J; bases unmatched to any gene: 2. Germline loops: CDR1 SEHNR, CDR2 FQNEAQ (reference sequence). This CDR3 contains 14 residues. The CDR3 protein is CASSLGQGTYEQYF. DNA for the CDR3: TGTGCCAGCAGCTTGGGACAGGGTACCTACGAGCAGTACTTC.

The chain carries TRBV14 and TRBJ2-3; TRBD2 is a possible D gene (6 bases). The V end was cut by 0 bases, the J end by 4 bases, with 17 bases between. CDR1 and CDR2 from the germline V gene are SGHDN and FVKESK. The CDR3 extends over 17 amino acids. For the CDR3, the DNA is TGTGCCAGCAGCCAAGATAGCGTTGGGAGGCCATCAGATACGCAGTATTTT. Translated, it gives CASSQDSVGRPSDTQYF.

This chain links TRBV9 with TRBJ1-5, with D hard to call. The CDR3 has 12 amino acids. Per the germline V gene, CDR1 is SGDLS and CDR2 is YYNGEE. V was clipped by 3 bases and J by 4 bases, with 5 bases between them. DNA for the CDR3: TGTGCCAGCAGCGGCGAGAATCAGCCCCAGCATTTT. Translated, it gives CASSGENQPQHF. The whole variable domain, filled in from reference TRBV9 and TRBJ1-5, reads DSGVTQTPKHLITATGQRVTLRCSPRSGDLSVYWYQQSLDQGLQFLIQYYNGEERAKGNILERFSAQQFPDLHSELNLSSLELGDSALYFCASSGENQPQHFGDGTRLSIL.

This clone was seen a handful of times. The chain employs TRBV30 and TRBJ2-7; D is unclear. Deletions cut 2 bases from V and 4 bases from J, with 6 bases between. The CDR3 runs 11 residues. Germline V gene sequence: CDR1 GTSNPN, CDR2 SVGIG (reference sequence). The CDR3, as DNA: TGTGCCTGGAGTATGTCTTACGAGCAGTACTTC. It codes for CAWSMSYEQYF.

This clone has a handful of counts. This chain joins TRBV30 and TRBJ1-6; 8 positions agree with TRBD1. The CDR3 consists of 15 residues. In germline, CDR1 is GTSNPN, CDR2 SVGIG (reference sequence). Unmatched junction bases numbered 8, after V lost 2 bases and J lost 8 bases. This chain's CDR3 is CAWSPGQGADSPLHF. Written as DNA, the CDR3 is TGTGCCTGGAGTCCCGGACAGGGAGCGGATTCACCCCTCCACTTT.

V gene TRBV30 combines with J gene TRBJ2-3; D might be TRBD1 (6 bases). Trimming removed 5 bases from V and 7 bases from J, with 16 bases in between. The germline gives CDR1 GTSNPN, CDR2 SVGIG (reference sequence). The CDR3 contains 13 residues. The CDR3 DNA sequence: TGTGCCTGGGGTGGACAGTCAGATAATACGCAGTATTTT. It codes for CAWGGQSDNTQYF.

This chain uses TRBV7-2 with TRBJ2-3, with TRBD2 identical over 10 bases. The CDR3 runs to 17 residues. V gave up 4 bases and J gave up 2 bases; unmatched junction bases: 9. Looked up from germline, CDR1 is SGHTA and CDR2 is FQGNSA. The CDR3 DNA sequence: TGTGCCAGCAGCTCCAATAGCGGGGGGCTGTTCACAGATACGCAGTATTTT. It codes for CASSSNSGGLFTDTQYF.

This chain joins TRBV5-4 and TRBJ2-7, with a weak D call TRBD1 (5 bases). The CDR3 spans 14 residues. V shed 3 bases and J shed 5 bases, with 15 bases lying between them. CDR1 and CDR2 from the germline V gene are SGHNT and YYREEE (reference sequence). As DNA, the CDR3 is TGTGCCAGCAGCTACGAATTAAACAGGCACGAGCAGTACTTC. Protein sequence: CASSYELNRHEQYF.

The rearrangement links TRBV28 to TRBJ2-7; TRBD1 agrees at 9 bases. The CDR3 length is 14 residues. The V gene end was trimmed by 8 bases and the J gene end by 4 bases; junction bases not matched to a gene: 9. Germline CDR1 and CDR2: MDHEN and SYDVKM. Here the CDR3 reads CASRRGQGYYEQYF. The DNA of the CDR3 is TGTGCCAGCCGCCGGGGACAGGGCTATTACGAGCAGTACTTC.

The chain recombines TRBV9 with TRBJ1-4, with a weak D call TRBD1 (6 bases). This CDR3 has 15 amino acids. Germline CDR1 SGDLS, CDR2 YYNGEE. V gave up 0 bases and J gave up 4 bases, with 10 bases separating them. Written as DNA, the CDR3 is TGTGCCAGCAGCGTAGCTACAGGGTTTAATGAAAAACTGTTTTTT. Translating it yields CASSVATGFNEKLFF. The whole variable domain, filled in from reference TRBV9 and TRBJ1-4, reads DSGVTQTPKHLITATGQRVTLRCSPRSGDLSVYWYQQSLDQGLQFLIQYYNGEERAKGNILERFSAQQFPDLHSELNLSSLELGDSALYFCASSVATGFNEKLFFGSGTQLSVL.

The CDR3 region has the DNA TGTGCCAGCAGAGGCACATGGAGCACCTACGAGCAGTACTTC. Protein product: CASRGTWSTYEQYF. The rearrangement uses TRBV2 and TRBJ2-7; D remains unclear. CDR3 length: 14 residues. Per the germline V gene, CDR1 is SNHLY and CDR2 is FYNNEI. V was shortened by 6 bases and J by 2 bases, with 14 bases between the two germline ends.

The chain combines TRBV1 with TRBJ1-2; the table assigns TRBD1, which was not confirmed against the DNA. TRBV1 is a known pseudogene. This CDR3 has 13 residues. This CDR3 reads CTSTGQFNYGYTF. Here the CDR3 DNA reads TGCACCAGCACCGGACAGTTTAACTATGGCTACACCTTC.

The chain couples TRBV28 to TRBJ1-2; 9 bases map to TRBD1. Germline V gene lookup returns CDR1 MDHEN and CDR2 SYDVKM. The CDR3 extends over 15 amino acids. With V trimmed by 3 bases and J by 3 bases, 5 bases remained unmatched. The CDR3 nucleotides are TGTGCCAGCAGTTTGTATGGGACAGGGTACTATGGCTACACCTTC. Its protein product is CASSLYGTGYYGYTF.

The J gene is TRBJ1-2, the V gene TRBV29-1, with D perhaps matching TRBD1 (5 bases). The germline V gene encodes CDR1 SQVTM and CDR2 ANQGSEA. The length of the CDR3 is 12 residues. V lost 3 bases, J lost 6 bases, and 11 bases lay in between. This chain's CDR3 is CSVDTGGDGYTF. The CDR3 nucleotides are TGCAGCGTTGATACTGGGGGTGATGGCTACACCTTC.

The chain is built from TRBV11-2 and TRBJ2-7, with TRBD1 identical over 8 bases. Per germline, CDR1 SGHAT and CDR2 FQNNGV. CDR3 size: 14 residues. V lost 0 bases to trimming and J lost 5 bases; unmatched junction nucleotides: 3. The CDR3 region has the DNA TGTGCCAGCAGCTTAGACAGGGGGCTCGACGAGCAGTACTTC. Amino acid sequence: CASSLDRGLDEQYF.

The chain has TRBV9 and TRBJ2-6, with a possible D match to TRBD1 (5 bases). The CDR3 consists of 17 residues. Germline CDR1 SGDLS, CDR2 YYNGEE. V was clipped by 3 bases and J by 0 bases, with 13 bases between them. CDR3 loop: CASSGRQIYSGANVLTF. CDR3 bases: TGTGCCAGCAGCGGTCGACAGATATACTCTGGGGCCAACGTCCTGACTTTC.

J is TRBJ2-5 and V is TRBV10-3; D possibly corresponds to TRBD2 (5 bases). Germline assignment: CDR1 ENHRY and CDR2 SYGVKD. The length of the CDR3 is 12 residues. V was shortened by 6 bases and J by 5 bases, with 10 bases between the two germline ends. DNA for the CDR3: TGTGCCATCAGCCGGGAACCGGAGACCCAGTACTTC. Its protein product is CAISREPETQYF.

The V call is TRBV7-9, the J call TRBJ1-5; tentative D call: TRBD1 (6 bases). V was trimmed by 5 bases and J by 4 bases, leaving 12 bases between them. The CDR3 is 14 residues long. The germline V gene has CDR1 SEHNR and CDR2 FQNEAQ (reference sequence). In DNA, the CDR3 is TGTGCCAGCAGCCGGGACACGGTTAATCAGCCCCAGCATTTT. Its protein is CASSRDTVNQPQHF.

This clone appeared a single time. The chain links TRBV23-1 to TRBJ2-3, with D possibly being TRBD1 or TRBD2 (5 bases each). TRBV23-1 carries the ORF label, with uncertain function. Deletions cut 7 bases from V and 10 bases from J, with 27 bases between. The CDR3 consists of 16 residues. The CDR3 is CASNTLRGPLTFAQYF. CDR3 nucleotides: TGCGCCAGCAACACGTTACGGGGACCCCTGACCTTTGCGCAGTATTTT.

CDR3 amino acids: CASSEGLAGDDNEQFF. The CDR3 DNA sequence: TGTGCCAGCAGCGAGGGACTAGCGGGGGACGACAATGAGCAGTTCTTC. The V gene is TRBV9, the J gene TRBJ2-1; 14 nucleotides align to TRBD2. This CDR3 region has 16 residues. Germline CDR1 reads SGDLS; CDR2 reads YYNGEE. The V segment lost 3 bases and the J segment 5 bases; nucleotides outside the gene matches: 4.

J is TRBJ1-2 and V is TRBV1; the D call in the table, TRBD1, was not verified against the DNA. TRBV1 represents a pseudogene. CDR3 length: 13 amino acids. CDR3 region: CTSSRRDSYGYTF. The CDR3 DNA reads TGCACCAGCAGCCGCCGGGACAGCTATGGCTACACCTTC.

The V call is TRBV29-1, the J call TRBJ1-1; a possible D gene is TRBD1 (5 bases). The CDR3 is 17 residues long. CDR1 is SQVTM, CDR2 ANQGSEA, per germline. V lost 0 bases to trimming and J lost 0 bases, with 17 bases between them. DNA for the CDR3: TGCAGCGTTGAAGAACTCTCGGGGCAACTCATGAACACTGAAGCTTTCTTT. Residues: CSVEELSGQLMNTEAFF.

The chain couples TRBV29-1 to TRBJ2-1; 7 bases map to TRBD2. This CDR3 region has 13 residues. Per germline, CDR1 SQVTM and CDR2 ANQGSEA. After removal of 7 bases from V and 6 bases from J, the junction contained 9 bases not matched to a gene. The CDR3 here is CSGLGREGNEQFF. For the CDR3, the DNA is TGCAGCGGGCTAGGGAGGGAGGGCAATGAGCAGTTCTTC.